This T cell receptor (beta chain) is from a study of T cell responses to AZD1222 COVID-19 vaccine. Study information: Both about-4-week and about-12-week second-dose recipients were combined. Study-wide results and limits: No repertoire was sampled before or during the peak T cell response, only after it. Reportedly, nearly half the spike-specific TCRs target unmutated variant regions.

Sequenced by immunoSEQ multiplex PCR; TCRdb stores in-frame clones only, minus some. The table has about 100,000 clones, around 89% seen once. Details on this clone: The antigen is unknown.

This CDR3 comprises 15 residues. Germline CDR1 and CDR2: SGHRS and YFSETQ. V dropped 3 bases and J dropped 1 base, with 13 bases sitting between them. This TCR derives from an adult in good health. The V and J genes are TRBV5-1 and TRBJ2-5; a weak D match, TRBD2 (6 bases). The sequences come from peripheral blood, collected on day 0 of AZD1222 vaccination. CDR3 in amino acids: CASSSQGGGQETQYF. CDR3 nucleotides: TGCGCCAGCAGCTCTCAGGGAGGCGGCCAAGAGACCCAGTACTTC.